Sequencing of this TCR beta chain was carried out in a study of T cell responses to AZD1222 COVID-19 vaccine. The CDR3 is 13 amino acids. V was trimmed by 6 bases and J by 3 bases, leaving 6 bases between them. Germline V gene sequence: CDR1 LNHNV, CDR2 YYDKDF (reference sequence). Measured with immunoSEQ multiplex PCR; TCRdb has only the in-frame clones, and not every one. Of 65,000 to 75,000 clones listed, less than 90% are singletons. This TCR was recovered from an adult in good health. The sample was peripheral blood, taken on day 0 of AZD1222 vaccination. The chain links TRBV15 to TRBJ1-6; D perhaps matches TRBD1 (6 bases). Here the CDR3 DNA reads TGTGCCACCAGGGGACACTATAATTCACCCCTCCACTTT. Amino acids: CATRGHYNSPLHF.